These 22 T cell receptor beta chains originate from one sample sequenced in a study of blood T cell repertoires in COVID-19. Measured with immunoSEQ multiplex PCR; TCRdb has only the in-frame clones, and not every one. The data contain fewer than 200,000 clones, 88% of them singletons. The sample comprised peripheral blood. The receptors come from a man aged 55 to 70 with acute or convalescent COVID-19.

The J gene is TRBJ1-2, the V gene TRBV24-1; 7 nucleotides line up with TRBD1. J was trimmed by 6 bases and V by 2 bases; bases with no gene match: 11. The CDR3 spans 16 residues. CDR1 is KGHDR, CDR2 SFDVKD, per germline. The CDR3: CATSDSPTTGSDGYTF. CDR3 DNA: TGTGCCACCAGTGATTCTCCCACGACAGGGTCGGATGGCTACACCTTC.

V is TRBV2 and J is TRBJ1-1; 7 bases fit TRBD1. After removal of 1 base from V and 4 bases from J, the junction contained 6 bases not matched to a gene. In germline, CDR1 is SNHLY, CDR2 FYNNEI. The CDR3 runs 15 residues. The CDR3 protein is CASSEEQGWGTEAFF. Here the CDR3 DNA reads TGTGCCAGCAGTGAAGAACAGGGGTGGGGCACTGAAGCTTTCTTT. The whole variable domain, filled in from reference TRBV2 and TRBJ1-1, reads EPEVTQTPSHQVTQMGQEVILRCVPISNHLYFYWYRQILGQKVEFLVSFYNNEISEKSEIFDDQFSVERPDGSNFTLKIRSTKLEDSAMYFCASSEEQGWGTEAFFGQGTRLTVV.

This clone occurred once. The DNA of the CDR3 is TGCGCCAGCAGCCAAGACCGGTTTGGACTAGCGGGTCGTGAGCAGTTCTTC. It yields the protein CASSQDRFGLAGREQFF. The chain couples TRBV4-3 to TRBJ2-1, with 11 positions matching TRBD2. With V trimmed by 0 bases and J by 9 bases, 10 bases remained unmatched. Per the germline V gene, CDR1 is LGHNA and CDR2 is YSLEER. CDR3 length equals 17 residues.

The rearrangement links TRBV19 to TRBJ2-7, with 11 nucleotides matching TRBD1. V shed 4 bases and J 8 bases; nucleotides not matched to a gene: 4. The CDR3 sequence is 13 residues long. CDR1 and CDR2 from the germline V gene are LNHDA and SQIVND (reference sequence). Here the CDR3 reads CASSTGDRGKQYF. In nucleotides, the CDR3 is TGTGCCAGTAGTACCGGGGACAGGGGGAAGCAGTACTTC.

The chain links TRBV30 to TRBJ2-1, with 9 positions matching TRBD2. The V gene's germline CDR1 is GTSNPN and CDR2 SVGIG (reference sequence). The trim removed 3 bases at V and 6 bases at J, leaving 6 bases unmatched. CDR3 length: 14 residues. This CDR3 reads CAWRIAGGSNEQFF. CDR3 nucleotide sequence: TGTGCCTGGAGAATTGCGGGAGGGAGCAATGAGCAGTTCTTC.

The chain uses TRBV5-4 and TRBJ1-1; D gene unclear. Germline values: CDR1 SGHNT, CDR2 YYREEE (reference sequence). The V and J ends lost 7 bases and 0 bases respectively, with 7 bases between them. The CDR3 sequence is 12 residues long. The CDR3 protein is CASGGMNTEAFF. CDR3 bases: TGTGCCAGCGGAGGGATGAACACTGAAGCTTTCTTT.

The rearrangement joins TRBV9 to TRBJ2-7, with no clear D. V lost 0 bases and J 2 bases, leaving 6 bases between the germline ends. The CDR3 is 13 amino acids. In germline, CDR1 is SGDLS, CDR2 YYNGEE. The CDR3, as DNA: TGTGCCAGCAGCGTAGCGTCTGCCTACGAGCAGTACTTC. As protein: CASSVASAYEQYF.

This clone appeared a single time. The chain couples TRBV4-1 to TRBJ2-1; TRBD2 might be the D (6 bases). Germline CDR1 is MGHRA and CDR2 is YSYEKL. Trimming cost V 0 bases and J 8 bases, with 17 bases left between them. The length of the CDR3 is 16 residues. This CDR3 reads CASSQDDGSAGDEQFF. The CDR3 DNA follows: TGCGCCAGCAGCCAAGATGACGGGAGTGCTGGAGATGAGCAGTTCTTC.

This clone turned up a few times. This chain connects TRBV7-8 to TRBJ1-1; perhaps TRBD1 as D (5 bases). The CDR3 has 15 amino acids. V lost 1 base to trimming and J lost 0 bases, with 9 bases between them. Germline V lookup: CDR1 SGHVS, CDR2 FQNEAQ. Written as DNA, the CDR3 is TGTGCCAGCAGCTTAGGGCGGGGGGTGAACACTGAAGCTTTCTTT. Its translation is CASSLGRGVNTEAFF.

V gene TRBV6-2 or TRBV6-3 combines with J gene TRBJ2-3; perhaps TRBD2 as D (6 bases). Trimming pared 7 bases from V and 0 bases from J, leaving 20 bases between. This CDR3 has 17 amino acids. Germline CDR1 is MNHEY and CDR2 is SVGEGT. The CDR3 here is CASNPGKGLSSTDTQYF. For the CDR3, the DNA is TGTGCCAGCAACCCCGGGAAGGGACTCTCTAGCACAGATACGCAGTATTTT.

The CDR3 DNA follows: TGTGCCAGCAGCAACAGCGGGACTCTCTACTTC. Protein product: CASSNSGTLYF. The chain uses TRBV7-2 and TRBJ2-5, with 7 positions matching TRBD2. The germline gives CDR1 SGHTA, CDR2 FQGNSA. CDR3 size: 11 residues. The junction had 8 bases not matched to a gene; V was cut back by 5 bases and J by 14 bases.

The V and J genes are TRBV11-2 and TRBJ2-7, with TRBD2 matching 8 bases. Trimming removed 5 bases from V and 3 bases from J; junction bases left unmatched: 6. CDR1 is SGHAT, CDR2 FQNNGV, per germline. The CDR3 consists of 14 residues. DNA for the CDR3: TGTGCCAGCAGCCTCGGACTAGCAGTCTACGAGCAGTACTTC. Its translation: CASSLGLAVYEQYF.

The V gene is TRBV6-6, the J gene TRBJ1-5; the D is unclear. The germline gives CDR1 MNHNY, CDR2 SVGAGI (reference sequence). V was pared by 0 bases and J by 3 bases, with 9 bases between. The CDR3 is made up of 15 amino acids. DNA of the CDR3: TGTGCCAGCAGTTACTCGACCGGGGTCAATCAGCCCCAGCATTTT. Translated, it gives CASSYSTGVNQPQHF.

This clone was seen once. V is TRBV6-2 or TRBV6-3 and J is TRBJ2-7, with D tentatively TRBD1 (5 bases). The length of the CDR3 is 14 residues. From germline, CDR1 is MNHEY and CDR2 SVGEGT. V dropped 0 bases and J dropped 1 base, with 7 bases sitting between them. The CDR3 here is CASSYSGLSYEQYV. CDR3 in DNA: TGTGCCAGCAGTTACTCGGGGCTTTCCTACGAGCAGTACGTC.

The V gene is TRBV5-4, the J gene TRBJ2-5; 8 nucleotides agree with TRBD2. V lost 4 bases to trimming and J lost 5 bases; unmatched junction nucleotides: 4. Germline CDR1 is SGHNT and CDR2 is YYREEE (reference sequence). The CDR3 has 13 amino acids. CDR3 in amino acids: CASSREGEETQYF. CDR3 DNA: TGTGCCAGCAGCCGGGAGGGGGAGGAGACCCAGTACTTC.

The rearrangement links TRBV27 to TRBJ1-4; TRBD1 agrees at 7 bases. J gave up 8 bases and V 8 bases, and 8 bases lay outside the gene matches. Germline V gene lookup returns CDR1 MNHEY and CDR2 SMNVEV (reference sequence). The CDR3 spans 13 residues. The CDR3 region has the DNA TGTGCCAGCCGACAGGGAATTAGCGAAAAACTGTTTTTT. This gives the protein CASRQGISEKLFF.

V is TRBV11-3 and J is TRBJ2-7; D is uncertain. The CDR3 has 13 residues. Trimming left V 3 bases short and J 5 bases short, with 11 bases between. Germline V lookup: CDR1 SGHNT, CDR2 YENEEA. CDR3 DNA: TGTGCCAGCAGCTTGGGCCCAGGTAACGAGCAGTACTTC. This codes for CASSLGPGNEQYF.

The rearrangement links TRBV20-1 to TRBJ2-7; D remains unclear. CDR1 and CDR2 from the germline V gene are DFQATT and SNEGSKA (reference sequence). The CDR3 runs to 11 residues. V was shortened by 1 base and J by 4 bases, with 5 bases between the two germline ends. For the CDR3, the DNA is TGCAGTGCTAGAGCGGAGTACGAGCAGTACTTC. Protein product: CSARAEYEQYF.

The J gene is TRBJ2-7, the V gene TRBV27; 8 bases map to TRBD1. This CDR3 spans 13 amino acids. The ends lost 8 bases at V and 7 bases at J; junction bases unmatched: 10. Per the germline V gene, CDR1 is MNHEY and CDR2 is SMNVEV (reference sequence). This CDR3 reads CASGSHRGAEQYF. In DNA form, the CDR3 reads TGTGCCAGCGGGAGCCACAGGGGGGCAGAGCAGTACTTC.

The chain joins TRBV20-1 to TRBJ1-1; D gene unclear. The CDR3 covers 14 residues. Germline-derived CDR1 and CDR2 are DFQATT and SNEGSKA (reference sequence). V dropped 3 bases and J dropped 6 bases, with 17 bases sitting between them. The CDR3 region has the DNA TGCAGTGCTAGTGTACAGCCATTGATGTCTGAAGCTTTCTTT. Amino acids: CSASVQPLMSEAFF.

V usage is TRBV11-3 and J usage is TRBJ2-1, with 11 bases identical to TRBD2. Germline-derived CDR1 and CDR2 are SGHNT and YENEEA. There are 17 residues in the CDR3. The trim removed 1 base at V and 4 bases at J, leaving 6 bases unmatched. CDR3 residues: CASSLVDGTSGYNEQFF. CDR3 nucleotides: TGTGCCAGCAGCTTAGTCGATGGGACTAGCGGATACAATGAGCAGTTCTTC.

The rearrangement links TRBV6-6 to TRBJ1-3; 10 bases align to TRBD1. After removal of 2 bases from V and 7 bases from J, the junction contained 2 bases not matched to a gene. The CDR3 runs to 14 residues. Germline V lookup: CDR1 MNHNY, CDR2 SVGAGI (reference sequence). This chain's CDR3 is CASSYGTGVNTIYF. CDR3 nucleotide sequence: TGTGCCAGCAGTTACGGGACAGGGGTCAACACCATATATTTT.